This T cell receptor (beta chain) is from a study of blood T cell repertoires in COVID-19. Germline CDR1 is SGDLS and CDR2 is YYNGEE. The trim removed 2 bases at V and 1 base at J, leaving 7 bases unmatched. The CDR3 runs to 16 residues. Assay used: immunoSEQ multiplex PCR; TCRdb lists only in-frame clones, some missing. The table shows tens of thousands of clones, with around 92% occurring only once. The V and J genes are TRBV9 and TRBJ2-3; 7 bases align to TRBD2. Material for sequencing was peripheral blood. The clonotype was recovered from a woman aged 55-70 years with active COVID-19. The CDR3 nucleotides are TGTGCCAGCAGCGTTTCCGGGGGGTCGCGCACAGATACGCAGTATTTT. This codes for CASSVSGGSRTDTQYF.